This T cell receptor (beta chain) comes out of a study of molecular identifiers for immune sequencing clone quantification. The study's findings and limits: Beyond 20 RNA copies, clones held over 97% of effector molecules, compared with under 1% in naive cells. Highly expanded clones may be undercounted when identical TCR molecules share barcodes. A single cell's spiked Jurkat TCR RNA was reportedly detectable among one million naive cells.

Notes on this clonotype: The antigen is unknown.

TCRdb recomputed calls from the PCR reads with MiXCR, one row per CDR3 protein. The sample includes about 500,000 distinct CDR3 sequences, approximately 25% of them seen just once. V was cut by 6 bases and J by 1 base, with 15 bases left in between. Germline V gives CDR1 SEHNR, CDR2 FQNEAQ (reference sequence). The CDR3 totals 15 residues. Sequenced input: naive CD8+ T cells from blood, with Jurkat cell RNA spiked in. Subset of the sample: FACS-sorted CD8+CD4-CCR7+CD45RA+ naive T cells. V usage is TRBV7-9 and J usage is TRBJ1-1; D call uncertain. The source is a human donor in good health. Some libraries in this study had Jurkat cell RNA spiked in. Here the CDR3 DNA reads TGTGCCAGCAGGGGCTCAAGGACGCCGAACACTGAAGCTTTCTTT. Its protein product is CASRGSRTPNTEAFF.